The rows below give T cell receptor beta chains drawn from one sample of a study of blood T cell repertoires in COVID-19. Data came from immunoSEQ multiplex PCR; TCRdb stores just in-frame clones and leaves some out. The sample lists over 150,000 clones; roughly 90% were seen once. The source material was peripheral blood. Receptor source: a man between 50 and 59 years old with acute or convalescent COVID-19. Both conserved end residues are part of each CDR3. D genes are given only for firm matches. Clone size is not always given. Where it is, it says once, few, many or a class for expanded clones.

TRBJ1-2 TRBV28 - - TGTGCCAGCAGCTCCGGGTTGTCGGGCTACACCTTC CASSSGLSGYTF
TRBJ2-3 TRBV7-3 - TRBD1 TGTGCCAGCAGCCCCGGGACAGGGCGGGGAGATACGCAGTATTTT CASSPGTGRGDTQYF
TRBJ2-1 TRBV5-1 - TRBD2 TGCGCCAGCAGCGGGCGGACTAGCGGGGGGGCGGTATACAATGAGCAGTTCTTC CASSGRTSGGAVYNEQFF
TRBJ2-5 TRBV7-2 - TRBD2 TGTGCCAGCAGCTTGGGGACTAGTCGCCGCCTCACCCAGTACTTC CASSLGTSRRLTQYF
TRBJ2-5 TRBV5-4 - - TGTGCCAGCAGCTTGGGTACTGGCCAAGAGACCCAGTACTTC CASSLGTGQETQYF
TRBJ2-1 TRBV6-1 - TRBD2 TGTGCCAGCAGTGCAGGTAGAGGGACTAGCCCTAGCAATGAGCAGTTCTTC CASSAGRGTSPSNEQFF
TRBJ2-2 TRBV7-9 - - TGTGCCAGCAGCTTAGGACTAGTCTCCACCGGGGAGCTGTTTTTT CASSLGLVSTGELFF
TRBJ2-7 TRBV28 few - TGTGCCAGCAGTTTTTCCCTAGCCGGCACCTACGAGCAGTACTTC CASSFSLAGTYEQYF
TRBJ2-1 TRBV7-3 - - TGTGCCAGCAGCTTAGCGGGATCATCGGCCGATGAGCAGTTCTTC CASSLAGSSADEQFF
TRBJ1-1 TRBV19 - - TGTGCCAGTAGTACAAAAGGGGGGAACACTGAAGCTTTCTTT CASSTKGGNTEAFF
TRBJ2-5 TRBV6-5 - TRBD1 TGTGCCAGCAGTACTTTGACAGGGGAAGCCCAGTACTTC CASSTLTGEAQYF
TRBJ2-1 TRBV9 - TRBD2 TGTGCCAGCAGCGTAGTCCCTCGAAGCGGGGGAAATGAGCAGTTCTTC CASSVVPRSGGNEQFF
TRBJ2-2 TRBV10-1 - TRBD1 TGCGCCAGTTCGATCCACAGGGGGGTGAACGGGGAGCTGTTTTTT CASSIHRGVNGELFF
TRBJ2-5 TRBV6-5 - TRBD2 TGTGCCAGCAGTTACGTGGCCCCGGGGGGTGAGACCCAGTACTTC CASSYVAPGGETQYF
TRBJ1-1 TRBV7-9 - - TGTGCCAGCAGCTTAGTAGGGGATACTGAAGCTTTCTTT CASSLVGDTEAFF
TRBJ2-7 TRBV7-8 - - TGTGCCAGCAGCCCTTTCGGGGGTCGAGCCATCGACGAGCAGTACTTC CASSPFGGRAIDEQYF
TRBJ1-6 TRBV28 - TRBD1 TGTGCCAGCAGAGGGACAGGGCGAAGTAATAATTCACCCCTCCACTTT CASRGTGRSNNSPLHF
TRBJ2-2 TRBV28 - - TGTGCCAGCAGTTCCAACCTGCGCTACGGGTCCGGGGAGCTGTTTTTT CASSSNLRYGSGELFF
TRBJ2-7 TRBV19 few TRBD2 TGTGCCAGTAGTATAAGCGGGAGTGTCTACGAGCAGTACTTC CASSISGSVYEQYF
TRBJ2-1 TRBV11-3 - TRBD2 TGTGCCAGCAGCCCACGTATAGCGGGTTACAATGAGCAGTTCTTC CASSPRIAGYNEQFF
TRBJ2-4 TRBV11-2 - TRBD2 TGTGCCAGCAGCACGCGACTAGCGGGGACCAAAAACATTCAGTACTTC CASSTRLAGTKNIQYF
TRBJ1-2 TRBV7-9 few TRBD1 TGTGCCAGCAGCCTAAGCAAGAGACAGGGGTCCTATGGCTACACCTTC CASSLSKRQGSYGYTF
TRBJ2-7 TRBV9 once TRBD2 TGTGCCAGCAGCGTAGAGGGACTAGCGGGAGTAGGGGGTTCCTACGAGCAGTACTTC CASSVEGLAGVGGSYEQYF
TRBJ1-6 TRBV27 - - TGTGCCAGCAGTTCGAGACAGAATTCACCCCTCCACTTT CASSSRQNSPLHF
TRBJ2-5 TRBV28 - - TGTGCCAGCAGTTTACAGGCCCCGGAGACCCAGTACTTC CASSLQAPETQYF